Listed here is a single TCR beta chain. Profiling relied on immunoSEQ multiplex PCR, and the TCRdb table lists in-frame clones only, not all of them. This table holds fewer than 95,000 clones, about 93% found once. The entry originates in a study of T cell changes during pregnancy in multiple sclerosis. Germline lookup yields CDR1 SGHAT and CDR2 FQDESV (reference sequence). The CDR3 runs to 19 residues. Trimming cost V 0 bases and J 0 bases; bases outside gene matches: 13. The receptor's source is a female donor in good health, enrolled as a control in a pregnancy study. The starting material was peripheral blood, obtained in the first trimester of pregnancy. The rearrangement links TRBV11-1 to TRBJ1-1; TRBD1 matches at 7 bases. Here the CDR3 reads CASSLAYGGQLLMNTEAFF. The CDR3 region has the DNA TGTGCCAGCAGCTTAGCATACGGGGGACAGCTCCTAATGAACACTGAAGCTTTCTTT. The full variable domain, in which reference TRBV11-1 and TRBJ1-1 provide the parts outside the CDR3, is EAEVAQSPRYKITEKSQAVAFWCDPISGHATLYWYRQILGQGPELLVQFQDESVVDDSQLPKDRFSAERLKGVDSTLKIQPAELGDSAMYLCASSLAYGGQLLMNTEAFFGQGTRLTVV.